One TCR beta chain is described in this entry. Its antigen is currently unknown. Germline V gene lookup returns CDR1 MGHDK and CDR2 SYGVNS. The V gene lost 0 bases and the J gene lost 6 bases, with 11 bases spanning the gap. The CDR3 runs 14 residues. These data are taken from a study of post-analysis software for immune sequencing data. General study results and limits: Higher frequency in patients than in controls was seen for about five TRBV segments, with TRBV5-6, TRBV5-1 and TRBV20-1 among them.

TCR beta libraries were prepared from cDNA with unique molecular identifiers. The authors obtained some 500,000 cDNA molecules from roughly 1.1 to 9.2 million T cells. MiXCR, applied by TCRdb to the PCR reads, yields one record per CDR3 protein. The data hold about 200,000 distinct CDR3 sequences, with roughly 28% observed a single time. The sample comprised blood. V usage is TRBV25-1 and J usage is TRBJ1-1, with a weak D call TRBD1 (5 bases). This receptor was identified in a girl aged 2 to 17 with multiple sclerosis. CDR3 protein: CASSEYRGAAEAFF. The CDR3 nucleotides are TGTGCCAGCAGTGAATATAGGGGCGCCGCTGAAGCTTTCTTT.